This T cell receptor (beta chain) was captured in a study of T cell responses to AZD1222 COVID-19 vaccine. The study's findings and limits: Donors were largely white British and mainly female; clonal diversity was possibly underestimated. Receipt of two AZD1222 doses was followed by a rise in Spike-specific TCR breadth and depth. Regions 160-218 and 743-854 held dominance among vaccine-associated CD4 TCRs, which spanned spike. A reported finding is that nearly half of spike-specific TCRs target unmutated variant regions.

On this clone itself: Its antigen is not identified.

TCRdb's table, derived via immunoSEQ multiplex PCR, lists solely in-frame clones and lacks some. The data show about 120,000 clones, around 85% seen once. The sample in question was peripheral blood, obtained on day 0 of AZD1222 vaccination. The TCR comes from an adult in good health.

CDR3 sequence reads: CSARPDTQYF. For the CDR3, the DNA is TGCAGTGCCCGGCCAGATACGCAGTATTTT. The gene calls are TRBV20-1 and TRBJ2-3; D not resolved. The CDR3 runs to 10 residues. V dropped 6 bases and J dropped 4 bases, with 5 bases sitting between them. The V gene's germline CDR1 is DFQATT and CDR2 SNEGSKA (reference sequence).